The present T cell receptor (beta chain) was sequenced within a study of CD8+ T cells in alopecia areata. Extracted RNA was reverse transcribed into cDNA, the sequencing template. The assay was immunoSEQ multiplex PCR, and TCRdb's table has in-frame clones only and misses some. The table includes fewer than 4,500 clones, approximately 71% detected once. The V and J ends lost 8 bases and 14 bases respectively, with 19 bases between them. The CDR3 totals 13 residues. Sequenced: skin. This rearrangement joins TRBV23-1 to TRBJ1-6, with D possibly matching TRBD1 (6 bases). TRBV23-1 is an open reading frame, and its role is uncertain. The receptor was derived from a human donor in good health. The CDR3 DNA reads as TGCGCCAGCTTAAGGGGGGGGCTCGTCACCCTCCACTTT. As protein: CASLRGGLVTLHF.